Here is one T cell receptor beta chain with its context. Its antigen is unknown. The V and J ends lost 1 base and 0 bases respectively, with 9 bases between them. The CDR3 is 15 residues long. The source of the sample is a study of T cells in Graves' hyperthyroidism and ophthalmopathy. Across the whole study: Once the initial diagnosis was made, peripheral blood was obtained before any treatment. Overall study results and limits: The blood repertoire included most of the expanded thyroid clonotypes above 0.001. Onset of ophthalmopathy came a median roughly 6.9 months after the model predicted it.

Diagnosing involved the use of clinical symptoms, serum thyroxine and TRAb, thyroid ultrasound and orbital computed tomography. Regions amplified from RNA transcripts were the TCR beta CDR3 regions. HTBI primers were used for first-round RT-PCR of the TCR CDR3. TCRdb recomputed calls from the multiplex PCR reads with MiXCR, one row per CDR3 protein. This sample has about 570,000 distinct CDR3 sequences, with 14% found just once. The sample taken for sequencing was blood. The J gene is TRBJ1-2, the V gene TRBV12-3 or TRBV12-4, with D unresolved. The sequence was obtained from a woman aged 40 to 50 with Graves' hyperthyroidism. Here the CDR3 reads CASSLETTTNYGYTF. Written as DNA, the CDR3 is TGTGCCAGCAGTTTAGAGACAACCACTAACTATGGCTACACCTTC.